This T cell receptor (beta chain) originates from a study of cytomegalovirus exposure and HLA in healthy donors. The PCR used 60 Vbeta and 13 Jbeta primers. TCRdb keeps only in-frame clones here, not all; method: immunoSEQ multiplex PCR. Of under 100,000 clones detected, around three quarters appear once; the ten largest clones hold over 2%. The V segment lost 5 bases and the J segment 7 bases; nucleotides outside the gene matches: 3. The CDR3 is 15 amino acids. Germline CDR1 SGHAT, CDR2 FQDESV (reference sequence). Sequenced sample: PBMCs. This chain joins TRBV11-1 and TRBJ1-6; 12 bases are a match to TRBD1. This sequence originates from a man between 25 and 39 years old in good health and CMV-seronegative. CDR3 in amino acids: CASSPGTGGNSPLHF. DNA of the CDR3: TGTGCCAGCAGCCCGGGGACAGGGGGCAATTCACCCCTCCACTTT.